The next 22 T cell receptor beta chains were all read from a single sample in a study of cytomegalovirus exposure and HLA in healthy donors. The primer mix had 60 Vbeta and 13 Jbeta primers. Here immunoSEQ multiplex PCR was the method, and the copy in TCRdb shows in-frame clones only, minus some. The repertoire holds about 130,000 clones, roughly 88% seen once, with about 1.5% in the top ten. Sequencing used PBMCs. The source of these receptors is a boy aged 10-17 years in good health and CMV-seronegative.

The chain combines TRBV4-2 with TRBJ2-7; 8 nucleotides match TRBD1. This CDR3 has 15 residues. The V segment lost 5 bases and the J segment 4 bases; nucleotides outside the gene matches: 10. From germline, CDR1 is LGHNA and CDR2 YNFKEQ. The chain's CDR3 is CASSGFQGAIYEQYF. CDR3 nucleotides: TGTGCCAGCAGCGGATTCCAGGGGGCGATATACGAGCAGTACTTC.

The chain combines TRBV7-9 with TRBJ2-7; 10 bases fit TRBD2. With 6 bases clipped from V and 1 base from J, the junction kept 6 bases outside the gene matches. This CDR3 contains 15 residues. The germline gives CDR1 SEHNR, CDR2 FQNEAQ (reference sequence). The chain's CDR3 is CASSPGTSDSYEQYF. CDR3 bases: TGTGCCAGCAGTCCCGGGACTAGCGATTCCTACGAGCAGTACTTC.

This chain connects TRBV4-2 to TRBJ2-1; 9 nucleotides match TRBD1. The CDR3 contains 17 residues. Germline lookup yields CDR1 LGHNA and CDR2 YNFKEQ. V was pared by 0 bases and J by 3 bases, with 6 bases of the junction left unmatched. CDR3 nucleotide sequence: TGTGCCAGCAGCCAAGATCCTGGGACAGGGTTCTACAATGAGCAGTTCTTC. Amino acids: CASSQDPGTGFYNEQFF.

The chain employs TRBV6-1 and TRBJ2-4, with 9 bases aligning to TRBD1. J gave up 1 base and V 0 bases, and 1 base lay outside the gene matches. This CDR3 contains 16 residues. CDR1 is MNHNS and CDR2 is SASEGT in the germline V gene. The CDR3 DNA sequence: TGTGCCAGCAGTGAAGCGGGGACAGGGGCCAAAAACATTCAGTACTTC. Encoded protein: CASSEAGTGAKNIQYF.

This chain joins TRBV5-6 and TRBJ2-5, with TRBD1 as a possible D gene (6 bases). The better agreement between TRBJ2-7 and the DNA end casts doubt on the J call. Germline CDR1 and CDR2: SGHDT and YYEEEE. The CDR3 has 15 amino acids. The CDR3: CASSLGQASSYEQYF. In nucleotides, the CDR3 is TGTGCCAGCAGCTTGGGACAGGCGAGCTCCTACGAGCAGTACTTC.

The chain couples TRBV5-4 to TRBJ2-4; 7 nucleotides match TRBD1. V shed 0 bases and J 7 bases; nucleotides not matched to a gene: 4. This CDR3 has 14 residues. Germline lookup yields CDR1 SGHNT and CDR2 YYREEE (reference sequence). CDR3 nucleotide sequence: TGTGCCAGCAGCTTGGAGGGGGCGCGGAACATTCAGTACTTC. Translated, it gives CASSLEGARNIQYF. Variable domain in full (rest from reference TRBV5-4 and TRBJ2-4): ETGVTQSPTHLIKTRGQQVTLRCSSQSGHNTVSWYQQALGQGPQFIFQYYREEENGRGNFPPRFSGLQFPNYSSELNVNALELDDSALYLCASSLEGARNIQYFGAGTRLSVL.

The chain employs TRBV11-1 and TRBJ2-6; the D gene is possibly TRBD2 (6 bases). The CDR3 has 15 amino acids. V was clipped by 1 base and J by 2 bases, with 6 bases between them. Germline CDR1 and CDR2: SGHAT and FQDESV (reference sequence). The CDR3 protein is CASSLVAAGANVLTF. CDR3 DNA sequence: TGTGCCAGCAGCTTAGTAGCGGCTGGGGCCAACGTCCTGACTTTC.

This chain connects TRBV5-6 to TRBJ1-4; the D gene is possibly TRBD1 (5 bases). Germline values: CDR1 SGHDT, CDR2 YYEEEE. The V end was cut by 1 base, the J end by 0 bases, with 19 bases between. This CDR3 has 19 residues. The CDR3 DNA reads as TGTGCCAGCAGCTTGACGCAGGGAGGGTGGGCCGCAACTAATGAAAAACTGTTTTTT. This translates into CASSLTQGGWAATNEKLFF.

The chain links TRBV15 to TRBJ1-1; D unclear. V was trimmed by 7 bases and J by 0 bases, leaving 12 bases between them. The CDR3 runs 14 residues. In germline, CDR1 is LNHNV, CDR2 YYDKDF (reference sequence). CDR3 coding DNA: TGTGCCACCAATACCGGGAGGCTGAACACTGAAGCTTTCTTT. Its protein product is CATNTGRLNTEAFF.

The CDR3: CASSGRQGGPYEQYF. The CDR3 bases are TGTGCCAGCAGCGGACGACAGGGGGGGCCCTACGAGCAGTACTTC. The rearrangement links TRBV7-8 to TRBJ2-7, with 9 bases matching TRBD1. V lost 5 bases, J lost 2 bases, and 7 bases stayed unmatched. The CDR3 length is 15 residues. CDR1 is SGHVS, CDR2 FQNEAQ, per germline.

The rearrangement uses TRBV5-6 and TRBJ1-1, with 7 bases aligning to TRBD1. V trimming: 3 bases; J trimming: 5 bases; junction bases outside the gene matches: 7. The CDR3 has 14 amino acids. Germline values: CDR1 SGHDT, CDR2 YYEEEE. CDR3 coding DNA: TGTGCCAGCAGCTCCGGGAGGGGGCTTACTGAAGCTTTCTTT. Its translation: CASSSGRGLTEAFF.

The CDR3 region is CASRKSGSSTDTQYF. CDR3 coding DNA: TGTGCCAGCAGAAAGAGCGGTTCAAGCACAGATACGCAGTATTTT. V usage is TRBV7-2 and J usage is TRBJ2-3; the D gene is possibly TRBD2 (5 bases). Trimming pared 6 bases from V and 0 bases from J, leaving 13 bases between. CDR3 length: 15 amino acids. CDR1 SGHTA and CDR2 FQGNSA come from the germline V gene. The full variable domain, completed using reference TRBV7-2 and TRBJ2-3, is GAGVSQSPSNKVTEKGKDVELRCDPISGHTALYWYRQSLGQGLEFLIYFQGNSAPDKSGLPSDRFSAERTGGSVSTLTIQRTQQEDSAVYLCASRKSGSSTDTQYFGPGTRLTVL.

This clone occurred once. This chain joins TRBV12-5 and TRBJ1-5; TRBD1 aligns across 9 bases. Germline V gene data show CDR1 as LGHNT and CDR2 as FRNRAP. The CDR3 runs to 16 residues. Unmatched junction bases numbered 2, after V lost 0 bases and J lost 2 bases. CDR3 loop: CASGLVTGGGNQPQHF. The CDR3 nucleotides are TGTGCTAGTGGTTTGGTAACAGGGGGCGGCAATCAGCCCCAGCATTTT.

The V call is TRBV11-2, the J call TRBJ2-6, with 10 bases fitting TRBD1. Losses at the gene ends were 3 bases for V and 0 bases for J; bases not matched to a gene: 5. Germline V gene lookup returns CDR1 SGHAT and CDR2 FQNNGV. There are 18 residues in the CDR3. The CDR3 DNA reads TGTGCCAGCAGCTTCAGGACAGGGGGTATCTCTGGGGCCAACGTCCTGACTTTC. As protein: CASSFRTGGISGANVLTF.

The chain recombines TRBV5-6 with TRBJ1-2, with 12 bases identical to TRBD1. J lost 6 bases, V lost 4 bases, and 10 bases had no gene match. The CDR3 runs to 16 residues. Germline assignment: CDR1 SGHDT and CDR2 YYEEEE. For the CDR3, the DNA is TGTGCCAGCAGCCTCAGGACGGGACAGGGGGCACATGGCTACACCTTC. It codes for CASSLRTGQGAHGYTF.

This clone was seen a single time. V usage is TRBV6-1 and J usage is TRBJ1-1; D remains unclear. From germline, CDR1 is MNHNS and CDR2 SASEGT. CDR3 length equals 14 residues. Trimming took off 8 bases at V and 0 bases at J, with 13 bases between the two ends. The CDR3 sequence: CASLRWPMNTEAFF. The CDR3 coding sequence is TGTGCCAGCCTCAGATGGCCCATGAACACTGAAGCTTTCTTT.

This chain joins TRBV7-6 and TRBJ2-1; 8 bases match TRBD2. The V gene end was trimmed by 4 bases and the J gene end by 8 bases; junction bases not matched to a gene: 13. This CDR3 spans 16 amino acids. Germline V gene data show CDR1 as SGHVS and CDR2 as FNYEAQ. CDR3 protein: CASSSDVGRALYEQFF. In nucleotides, the CDR3 is TGTGCCAGCAGCTCCGATGTCGGGAGGGCCTTGTATGAGCAGTTCTTC.

The rearrangement links TRBV7-9 to TRBJ1-6; D is possibly TRBD1 (5 bases). The CDR3 has 14 residues. With 0 bases removed from V and 8 bases from J, the gap between germline ends came to 8 bases. From germline, CDR1 is SEHNR and CDR2 FQNEAQ (reference sequence). CDR3 DNA sequence: TGTGCCAGCAGCTTAGCGGGGCCCGATTCACCCCTCCACTTT. Translating gives CASSLAGPDSPLHF.

This clone is judged medium-sized (0.01 to 0.1%). This sequence joins TRBV6-1 and TRBJ2-6; TRBD1 might be the D (7 bases). The CDR3 extends over 15 amino acids. The germline gives CDR1 MNHNS, CDR2 SASEGT. With 5 bases removed from V and 4 bases from J, the gap between germline ends came to 12 bases. The DNA of the CDR3 is TGTGCCAGCAGTCAGGGGGGATCAGGGGCCAACGTCCTGACTTTC. It translates to CASSQGGSGANVLTF.

The chain uses TRBV5-1 and TRBJ2-3; D ambiguous. CDR3 length: 15 residues. Germline V gene lookup returns CDR1 SGHRS and CDR2 YFSETQ. Between the trimmed V and J ends, which lost 0 bases and 0 bases, there was a span of 8 bases. CDR3 coding DNA: TGCGCCAGCAGCTTGGGGGCTATGAGCACAGATACGCAGTATTTT. Amino acid sequence: CASSLGAMSTDTQYF. The whole variable domain, filled in from reference TRBV5-1 and TRBJ2-3, reads KAGVTQTPRYLIKTRGQQVTLSCSPISGHRSVSWYQQTPGQGLQFLFEYFSETQRNKGNFPGRFSGRQFSNSRSEMNVSTLELGDSALYLCASSLGAMSTDTQYFGPGTRLTVL.

The V gene is TRBV5-8, the J gene TRBJ2-7, with TRBD1 matching 8 bases. The CDR3 totals 15 residues. With 2 bases clipped from V and 6 bases from J, the junction kept 10 bases outside the gene matches. The germline CDR1 and CDR2 sequences are SGHTS and YDEGEE. The CDR3 bases are TGTGCCAGCAGCTTTAACGACAGGGGTTCGTTCGAGCAGTACTTC. Protein: CASSFNDRGSFEQYF.

This sequence joins TRBV30 and TRBJ2-7; D call uncertain. V was clipped by 0 bases and J by 11 bases, with 14 bases between them. CDR1 and CDR2 from the germline V gene are GTSNPN and SVGIG (reference sequence). The CDR3 has 12 residues. CDR3 bases: TGTGCCTGGAGTGTAGTGACAACCAGCAAGTACTTC. The encoded protein is CAWSVVTTSKYF.